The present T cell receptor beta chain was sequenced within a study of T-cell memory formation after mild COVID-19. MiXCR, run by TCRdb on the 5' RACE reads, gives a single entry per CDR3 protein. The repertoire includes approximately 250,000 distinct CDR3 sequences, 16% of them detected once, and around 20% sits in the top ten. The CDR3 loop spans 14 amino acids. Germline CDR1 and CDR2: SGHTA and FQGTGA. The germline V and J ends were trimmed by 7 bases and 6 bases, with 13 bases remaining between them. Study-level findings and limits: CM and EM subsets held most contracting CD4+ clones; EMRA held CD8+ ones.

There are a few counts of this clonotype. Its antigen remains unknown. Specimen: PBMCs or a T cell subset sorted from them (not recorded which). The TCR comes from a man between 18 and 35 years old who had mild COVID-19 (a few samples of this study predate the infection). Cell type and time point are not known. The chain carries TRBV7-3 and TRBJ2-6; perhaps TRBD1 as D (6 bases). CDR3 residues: CASKPAGAANVLTF. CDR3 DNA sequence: TGTGCCAGCAAACCGGCAGGGGCGGCCAACGTCCTGACTTTC.